The 25 T cell receptor beta chains below come from one sample, sequenced in a study of T cells after somatic rescue of genetic block (dated by TCRdb to about 2020). Receptors were amplified or captured by the immunoSEQ multiplex PCR assay. In its TCRdb copy, this immuneACCESS table keeps in-frame sequences only and misses some clones. Where compared with another copy, unresolved V genes explain less than half of these, and the others have no known cause. The sample table shows 10,000 to 15,000 clones, and roughly 73% are seen once. The ten largest clones take up roughly a fifth of the sample. The sequenced material came from peripheral blood mononuclear cells (PBMCs). The source of these receptors is a boy aged 5-17 years.

This clone came up a few times. This chain links TRBV5-1 with TRBJ2-2; 9 nucleotides line up with TRBD1. Losses at the gene ends were 4 bases for V and 3 bases for J; bases not matched to a gene: 1. The germline CDR1 and CDR2 sequences are SGHRS and YFSETQ. CDR3 length: 14 residues. CDR3 residues: CASSRTGDTGELFF. The CDR3 nucleotides are TGCGCCAGCAGCCGGACAGGGGACACCGGGGAGCTGTTTTTT.

This clone has a single count. The chain links TRBV7-9 to TRBJ2-7; 10 positions agree with TRBD2. CDR3 length equals 16 residues. With 6 bases clipped from V and 3 bases from J, the junction kept 11 bases outside the gene matches. Germline-derived CDR1 and CDR2 are SEHNR and FQNEAQ (reference sequence). Written as DNA, the CDR3 is TGTGCCAGCAGTTACGGACTAGCGGTCCCTGACTACGAGCAGTACTTC. Protein: CASSYGLAVPDYEQYF.

The chain is built from TRBV19 and TRBJ2-4; 9 bases match TRBD1. Trimming took 4 bases from V and 1 from J; bases not matched to a gene: 8. The CDR3 extends over 17 amino acids. Germline V gives CDR1 LNHDA, CDR2 SQIVND (reference sequence). The CDR3 coding sequence is TGTGCCAGTAGTAGGCCGGGACAGGGAACGGCCAAAAACATTCAGTACTTC. Translated: CASSRPGQGTAKNIQYF.

The rearrangement uses TRBV2 and TRBJ1-5; D not resolved. CDR3 length: 15 residues. V lost 7 bases and J 8 bases, leaving 21 bases between the germline ends. CDR1 and CDR2 (germline): SNHLY, FYNNEI. DNA for the CDR3: TGTGCCAGCATTAAGGATCGGGAGTTATTGGAGCCCCAGCATTTT. It is translated as CASIKDRELLEPQHF.

This chain joins TRBV2 and TRBJ1-1; TRBD1 matches 8 bases. The junction had 9 bases not matched to a gene; V was cut back by 4 bases and J by 5 bases. The CDR3 extends over 15 amino acids. Germline CDR1 reads SNHLY; CDR2 reads FYNNEI. CDR3 loop: CASSVIQGARTEAFF. CDR3 nucleotides: TGTGCCAGCAGTGTAATCCAGGGGGCAAGAACTGAAGCTTTCTTT.

A single count supports this clone. This chain uses TRBV9 with TRBJ2-3, with 10 bases fitting TRBD2. V lost 0 bases and J lost 2; bases outside the gene matches: 6. This CDR3 region has 17 residues. CDR1 is SGDLS, CDR2 YYNGEE, per germline. DNA of the CDR3: TGTGCCAGCAGCGTAGTAGGTAGCGGGAGGTTCACAGATACGCAGTATTTT. It translates to CASSVVGSGRFTDTQYF.

This clone was seen a few times. The chain couples TRBV27 to TRBJ2-7; TRBD1 aligns across 8 bases. The trim removed 10 bases at V and 7 bases at J, leaving 9 bases unmatched. This CDR3 has 12 residues. Germline V CDR1 and CDR2: MNHEY, SMNVEV (reference sequence). In DNA form, the CDR3 reads TGTGCCACCTCGACAGGGGTTGGGGAGCAGTACTTC. It yields the protein CATSTGVGEQYF.

The chain is built from TRBV28 and TRBJ1-6; 8 nucleotides match TRBD1. The ends lost 5 bases at V and 7 bases at J; junction bases unmatched: 16. The germline gives CDR1 MDHEN, CDR2 SYDVKM. This CDR3 has 18 residues. The CDR3 loop is CASSLNPARTGRNSPLHF. The CDR3 coding sequence is TGTGCCAGCAGTCTCAACCCCGCTAGGACAGGGAGGAATTCACCCCTCCACTTT.

The chain employs TRBV5-6 and TRBJ2-2; the D gene is possibly TRBD1 (5 bases). Germline loops: CDR1 SGHDT, CDR2 YYEEEE. The CDR3 sequence is 15 residues long. V shed 2 bases and J shed 1 base, with 9 bases lying between them. The CDR3 DNA reads TGTGCCAGCAGCTTATTTGGACAGAACACCGGGGAGCTGTTTTTT. It is translated as CASSLFGQNTGELFF.

The gene calls are TRBV2 and TRBJ2-2; 14 bases map to TRBD2. The CDR3 has 18 amino acids. Germline V lookup: CDR1 SNHLY, CDR2 FYNNEI. Trimming at V came to 6 bases and at J to 0 bases, leaving 6 bases not matched to a gene. The CDR3 bases are TGTGCCAGCAGCACTGGACTAGCGGGGGGCCCGAACACCGGGGAGCTGTTTTTT. This encodes CASSTGLAGGPNTGELFF.

This chain links TRBV30 with TRBJ2-7, with 9 bases that match TRBD2. V dropped 2 bases and J dropped 3; count of bases not matched to a gene: 14. The CDR3 totals 17 residues. Germline V lookup: CDR1 GTSNPN, CDR2 SVGIG (reference sequence). In DNA, the CDR3 is TGTGCCTGGAGTCCAAAAGGACTAGCGACGGTATTCTACGAGCAGTACTTC. This codes for CAWSPKGLATVFYEQYF.

The V call is TRBV19, the J call TRBJ1-5; D uncertain. There are 14 residues in the CDR3. The germline CDR1 and CDR2 sequences are LNHDA and SQIVND (reference sequence). V lost 7 bases and J 0 bases, leaving 10 bases between the germline ends. CDR3 nucleotides: TGTGCCAGTAAAGATGGGTATAGCAATCAGCCCCAGCATTTT. Translation gives CASKDGYSNQPQHF.

The rearrangement uses TRBV5-4 and TRBJ1-3; possibly TRBD1 for D (5 bases). This CDR3 spans 13 amino acids. With 4 bases removed from V and 1 base from J, the gap between germline ends came to 6 bases. Germline CDR1 reads SGHNT; CDR2 reads YYREEE (reference sequence). The CDR3: CASSRQSGNTIYF. CDR3 coding DNA: TGTGCCAGCAGCCGACAGTCTGGAAACACCATATATTTT.

V gene TRBV5-5 combines with J gene TRBJ1-2, with TRBD1 matching 9 bases. Germline values: CDR1 SGHKS, CDR2 YYEKEE (reference sequence). V lost 3 bases, J lost 3 bases, and 6 bases stayed unmatched. The CDR3 loop spans 15 amino acids. The chain's CDR3 is CASSSVTGGDYGYTF. The CDR3 DNA is TGTGCCAGCAGCTCGGTGACAGGGGGGGACTATGGCTACACCTTC.

This chain uses TRBV19 with TRBJ1-2, with D unclear. Between the trimmed V and J ends, which lost 0 bases and 4 bases, there was a span of 12 bases. The CDR3 consists of 15 residues. The germline CDR1 and CDR2 sequences are LNHDA and SQIVND (reference sequence). Here the CDR3 reads CASSIDKGRSYGYTF. The CDR3 bases are TGTGCCAGTAGTATAGATAAAGGGAGGTCCTATGGCTACACCTTC.

This clone is medium-sized by share. The J gene is TRBJ1-2, the V gene TRBV4-2, with D maybe TRBD1 (5 bases). V gave up 4 bases and J gave up 6 bases, with 15 bases separating them. The CDR3 consists of 14 residues. Germline V CDR1 and CDR2: LGHNA, YNFKEQ. The CDR3, as DNA: TGTGCCAGCAGCCGCTCGGGGGGAGGGAATGGCTACACCTTC. Its translation: CASSRSGGGNGYTF.

This rearrangement joins TRBV5-1 to TRBJ2-2; 9 bases agree with TRBD2. The CDR3 length is 17 residues. Germline CDR1 SGHRS, CDR2 YFSETQ. Trimming took 2 bases from V and 5 from J; bases not matched to a gene: 10. In DNA, the CDR3 is TGCGCCAGCAGCTTTTTAGGGCGGGAGGGCCGAACCGGGGAGCTGTTTTTT. As protein: CASSFLGREGRTGELFF.

The chain recombines TRBV2 with TRBJ2-1; 9 bases line up with TRBD2. This CDR3 comprises 15 residues. The germline V gene has CDR1 SNHLY and CDR2 FYNNEI. The V gene end was trimmed by 6 bases and the J gene end by 4 bases; junction bases not matched to a gene: 7. The CDR3 here is CASSSLTSGYNEQFF. The CDR3 bases are TGTGCCAGCAGCAGCCTGACTAGCGGTTACAATGAGCAGTTCTTC.

This sequence joins TRBV11-2 and TRBJ2-2; D gene unclear. Germline CDR1 reads SGHAT; CDR2 reads FQNNGV. V dropped 3 bases and J dropped 5 bases, with 7 bases sitting between them. This CDR3 contains 13 residues. CDR3 amino acids: CASSFYITGELFF. In DNA, the CDR3 is TGTGCCAGCAGCTTCTATATTACCGGGGAGCTGTTTTTT.

The chain joins TRBV6-5 to TRBJ2-7; 8 bases map to TRBD1. CDR1 and CDR2 (germline): MNHEY, SVGAGI. After removal of 2 bases from V and 4 bases from J, the junction contained 4 bases not matched to a gene. CDR3 size: 14 residues. CDR3 residues: CASSYARGQYEQYF. CDR3 in DNA: TGTGCCAGCAGTTACGCCAGGGGGCAATACGAGCAGTACTTC.

In this sample, this clone turned up a few times. The DNA is omitted, as the CDR3 cannot be located on it reliably, and the CDR3 follows TCRdb's listing. The rearrangement links TRBV21-1 to TRBJ2-3; TRBD2 was called by the table and not checked on the DNA. TRBV21-1 constitutes a pseudogene. The length of the CDR3 is 17 amino acids, counting both ends. The CDR3 loop reads CASSKAQVAGGTDTQYF.

The gene calls are TRBV5-1 and TRBJ1-5; 7 positions match TRBD1. After removal of 3 bases from V and 3 bases from J, the junction contained 3 bases not matched to a gene. This CDR3 spans 14 amino acids. Germline V CDR1 and CDR2: SGHRS, YFSETQ. Here the CDR3 DNA reads TGCGCCAGCAGCTCGGGACAGTACAATCAGCCCCAGCATTTT. It is translated as CASSSGQYNQPQHF.

The chain uses TRBV5-6 and TRBJ2-7, with 7 positions matching TRBD2. This CDR3 has 14 amino acids. V lost 0 bases, J lost 6 bases, and 6 bases stayed unmatched. CDR1 is SGHDT, CDR2 YYEEEE, per germline. Here the CDR3 DNA reads TGTGCCAGCAGCTTGGTGGCGGGAGTCGGCGAGCAGTACTTC. The encoded protein is CASSLVAGVGEQYF.

The CDR3: CASSLVYGSPKETQYF. Here the CDR3 DNA reads TGTGCCAGCAGCTTGGTATACGGCAGCCCAAAAGAGACCCAGTACTTC. The rearrangement links TRBV5-4 to TRBJ2-5, with D unresolved. Deletions cut 0 bases from V and 3 bases from J, with 15 bases between. The germline V gene encodes CDR1 SGHNT and CDR2 YYREEE (reference sequence). The CDR3 is 16 residues long.

V and J are TRBV6-5 and TRBJ2-7; maybe TRBD2 (5 bases). The CDR3 extends over 15 amino acids. In germline, CDR1 is MNHEY, CDR2 SVGAGI. V lost 2 bases to trimming and J lost 2 bases, with 13 bases between them. This CDR3 is CASSYGPGYPYEQYF. The CDR3 nucleotides are TGTGCCAGCAGTTACGGCCCGGGATACCCCTACGAGCAGTACTTC.